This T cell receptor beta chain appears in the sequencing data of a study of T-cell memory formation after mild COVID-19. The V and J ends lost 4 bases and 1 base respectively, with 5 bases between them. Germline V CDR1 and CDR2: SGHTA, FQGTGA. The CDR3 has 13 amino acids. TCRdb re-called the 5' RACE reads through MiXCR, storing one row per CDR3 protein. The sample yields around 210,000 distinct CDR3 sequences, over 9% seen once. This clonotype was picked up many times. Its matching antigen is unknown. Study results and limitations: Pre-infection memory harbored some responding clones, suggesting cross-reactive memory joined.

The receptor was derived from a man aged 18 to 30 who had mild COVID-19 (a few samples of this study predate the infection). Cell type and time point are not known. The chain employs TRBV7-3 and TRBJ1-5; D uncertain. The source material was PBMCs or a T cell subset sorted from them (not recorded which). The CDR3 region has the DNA TGTGCCAGCAGCTCGGGAAGCAATCAGCCCCAGCATTTT. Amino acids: CASSSGSNQPQHF.